This is a list of T cell receptor beta chains from one sample in a study of Tregs in tolerant kidney transplant recipients. Assay used: immunoSEQ multiplex PCR; TCRdb lists only in-frame clones, some missing. The sample records fewer than 100,000 clones, around 93% being singletons. The input for sequencing was Tregs from blood, taken before the transplant. Receptor source: a human donor who received a combined kidney and bone marrow transplant. Each CDR3 is given with its conserved first and last residue. D genes are given only for firm matches. Rows may omit the clone size; those that give it use once, few, many or a size class.

cdr3_nt	cdr3_aa	v_call	d_call	clone_size	j_call
TGTGCCAGCAGCCAAAAAAGGGGGAGCGAGCAGTACTTC	CASSQKRGSEQYF	TRBV7-2	.	.	TRBJ2-7
TGCGCCAGCAGTAAGAAGGGTGAGAGGGATGGCTACACCTTC	CASSKKGERDGYTF	TRBV5-1	.	.	TRBJ1-2
TGCGCCAGCAGCCAAGTCGACCGGGGGAACTCTGGGGCCAACGTCCTGACTTTC	CASSQVDRGNSGANVLTF	TRBV4-1	.	.	TRBJ2-6
TGTGCCAGCAGTTACGGACTGAGCTCTGGGGCCAACGTCCTGACTTTC	CASSYGLSSGANVLTF	TRBV6-6	.	once	TRBJ2-6
TGCGCCAGCAGCTTGGTTAGCGGGGAAAGCACAGATACGCAGTATTTT	CASSLVSGESTDTQYF	TRBV5-1	TRBD2	.	TRBJ2-3
TGTGCCTGGAGTGCAGCTGTGGGACTAGCGGGACAAGAGACCCAGTACTTC	CAWSAAVGLAGQETQYF	TRBV30	TRBD2	.	TRBJ2-5
TGTGCCATCAGTGACCCGGGGGATAGCGGGAGACTCCAAGAGACCCAGTACTTC	CAISDPGDSGRLQETQYF	TRBV10-3	TRBD2	.	TRBJ2-5
TGCGCCAGCAGCCGGACAGGGGGCCTGACCGGCTACACCTTC	CASSRTGGLTGYTF	TRBV10-2	TRBD1	.	TRBJ1-2
TGTGCCAGCAGCTCCACCGGTATTGTTGAGGATACGCAGTATTTT	CASSSTGIVEDTQYF	TRBV5-6	.	.	TRBJ2-3
TGTGCCAGCAGCCCATGGGGCTCCTCTCCCTCCTACGAGCAGTACTTC	CASSPWGSSPSYEQYF	TRBV7-2	.	.	TRBJ2-7
TGCAGCGTCGACGGACTAGCGGGGTCCTACGAGCAGTACTTC	CSVDGLAGSYEQYF	TRBV29-1	TRBD2	.	TRBJ2-7
TGCGCCAGCAGCCAAGATCCGGGGACAATCCACACTGATACGCAGTATTTT	CASSQDPGTIHTDTQYF	TRBV4-3	.	few	TRBJ2-3
TGTGCCAGCAGCTCCCGGGGGACCCTGAACACTGAAGCTTTCTTT	CASSSRGTLNTEAFF	TRBV5-6	.	.	TRBJ1-1
TGTGCCAGTAGTAACCCGGACCAGGGGACTGAAAAACTGTTTTTT	CASSNPDQGTEKLFF	TRBV19	.	.	TRBJ1-4
TGTGCCAGCAGCTTAGCTGAGTTTAGCGGGAGTCGCGACGAGCAGTACTTC	CASSLAEFSGSRDEQYF	TRBV7-9	TRBD2	.	TRBJ2-7
TGTGCCAGCAGTGGGGAGGGGACCGGGGAGCTGTTTTTT	CASSGEGTGELFF	TRBV2	TRBD2	.	TRBJ2-2
TGTGCCAGCAGTGAGTTCGGACAGGACTACGAGCAGTACTTC	CASSEFGQDYEQYF	TRBV6-1	TRBD1	.	TRBJ2-7
TGCGCCAGCAGCTTGATGGGCCCAGAGACCCAGTACTTC	CASSLMGPETQYF	TRBV5-1	.	.	TRBJ2-5
TGTGCCAGCAGCGGTCAGGGATCGGGAGAGACCCAGTACTTC	CASSGQGSGETQYF	TRBV25-1	.	.	TRBJ2-5
TGTGCCAGCTCACCAGTAGGAACGGATCAGCCCCAGCATTTT	CASSPVGTDQPQHF	TRBV18	.	once	TRBJ1-5
TGCGCCAGCAGCGTGGGACAGGCTGGAACTGAAGCTTTCTTT	CASSVGQAGTEAFF	TRBV5-1	TRBD1	once	TRBJ1-1
TGTGCCAGCAGAGGGGGTAATACGAACACCGGGGAGCTGTTTTTT	CASRGGNTNTGELFF	TRBV27	.	.	TRBJ2-2
TGTGCCAGCAGCCAAGTCGACGGTCTCTACTCCTACGAGCAGTACTTC	CASSQVDGLYSYEQYF	TRBV4-2	.	.	TRBJ2-7
TGTGCCAGCAGCCAGCCTAGAACAGGGGCCGCCCCCGACCAGTACTTC	CASSQPRTGAAPDQYF	TRBV7-9	TRBD1	once	TRBJ2-5
TGTGCCAGCAGTTTATCGCCGGTGGGAGGCACCGGGGAGCTGTTTTTT	CASSLSPVGGTGELFF	TRBV27	.	.	TRBJ2-2
TGTGCCAGCAGGATGACAGGGGATTATGGCTACACCTTC	CASRMTGDYGYTF	TRBV6-4	TRBD1	.	TRBJ1-2
TGCGCCAGCAGTGACCAGGGGGGCGTGCAGTTCTTC	CASSDQGGVQFF	TRBV10-2	.	.	TRBJ2-1
TGTGCCAGCAGCGTGGGACTAGCGCATTACAATGAGCAGTTCTTC	CASSVGLAHYNEQFF	TRBV9	TRBD2	.	TRBJ2-1
TGCGCCAGCAGCAGCTTAGCGGGAGAGGGGTACAATGAGCAGTTCTTC	CASSSLAGEGYNEQFF	TRBV5-1	TRBD2	once	TRBJ2-1